This T cell receptor (beta chain) was captured by sequencing in a study of cytomegalovirus exposure and HLA in healthy donors. Study-level results: Available immune exposure information covered CMV serostatus only. Data from an earlier analysis indicated that most TCR beta V segments were productive either about 87% or about 30% of the time.

This clone was seen just once. Its antigen is currently unknown. PCR primers comprised 60 Vbeta and 13 Jbeta primers. Profiling relied on immunoSEQ multiplex PCR, and the TCRdb table lists in-frame clones only, not all of them. The table records 99,000 or so clones, around 80% of them present only once. J was trimmed by 5 bases and V by 1 base; bases with no gene match: 5. The CDR3 length is 16 residues. Germline CDR1 is MNHEY and CDR2 is SVGAGI. V and J are TRBV6-5 and TRBJ2-3; 11 positions agree with TRBD2. The specimen was PBMCs. This sequence originates from a man aged 60-69 years in good health and CMV-seropositive. Here the CDR3 DNA reads TGTGCCAGCAGTTACTTAGCGGGGGGGGCTGGAGATACGCAGTATTTT. Translated, it gives CASSYLAGGAGDTQYF.